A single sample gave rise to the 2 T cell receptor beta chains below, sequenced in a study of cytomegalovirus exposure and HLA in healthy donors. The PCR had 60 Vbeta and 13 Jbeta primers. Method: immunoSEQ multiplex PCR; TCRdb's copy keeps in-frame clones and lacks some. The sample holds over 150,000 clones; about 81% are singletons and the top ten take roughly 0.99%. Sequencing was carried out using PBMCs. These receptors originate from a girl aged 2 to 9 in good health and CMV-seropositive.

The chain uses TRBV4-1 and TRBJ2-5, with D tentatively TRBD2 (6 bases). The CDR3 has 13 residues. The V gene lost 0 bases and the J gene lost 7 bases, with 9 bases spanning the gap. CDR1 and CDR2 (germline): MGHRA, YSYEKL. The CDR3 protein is CASSQEEGGTQYF. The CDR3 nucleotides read TGCGCCAGCAGCCAAGAGGAGGGCGGGACCCAGTACTTC.

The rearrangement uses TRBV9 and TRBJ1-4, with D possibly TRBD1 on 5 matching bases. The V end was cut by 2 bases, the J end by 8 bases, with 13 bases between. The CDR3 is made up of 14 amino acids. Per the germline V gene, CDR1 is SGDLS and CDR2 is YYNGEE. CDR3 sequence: CASSVAGGDEKLFF. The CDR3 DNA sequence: TGTGCCAGCAGCGTGGCGGGAGGGGACGAAAAACTGTTTTTT.